This T cell receptor (beta chain) stems from a study of cytomegalovirus exposure and HLA in healthy donors. Germline V lookup: CDR1 SGHVS, CDR2 FQNEAQ. The CDR3 consists of 14 residues. Trimming shortened V by 0 bases and J by 3 bases, and 9 bases separated the two germline ends. In the PCR, 60 Vbeta and 13 Jbeta primers were used. TCRdb's copy holds only in-frame clones and misses some; the assay was immunoSEQ multiplex PCR. The top ten clones hold under 14% of a sample with 90,000 to 150,000 clones, under 80% of them seen once. The gene calls are TRBV7-8 and TRBJ2-7; unclear D gene. This clonotype originated in a woman in her forties or fifties in good health and CMV-seropositive. The sample was PBMCs. The CDR3 DNA reads TGTGCCAGCAGCTTAGCCGAGGAACGCTACGAGCAGTACTTC. Its translation is CASSLAEERYEQYF.